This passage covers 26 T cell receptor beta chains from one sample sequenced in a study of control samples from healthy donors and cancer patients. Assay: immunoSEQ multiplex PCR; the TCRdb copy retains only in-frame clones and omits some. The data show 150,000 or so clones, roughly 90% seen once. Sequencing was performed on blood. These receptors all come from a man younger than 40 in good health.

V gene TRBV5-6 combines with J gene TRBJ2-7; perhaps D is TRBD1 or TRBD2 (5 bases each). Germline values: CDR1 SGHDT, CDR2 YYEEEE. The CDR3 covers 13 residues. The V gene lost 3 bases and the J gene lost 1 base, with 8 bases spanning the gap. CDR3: CASSWGRSYEQYF. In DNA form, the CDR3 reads TGTGCCAGCAGCTGGGGACGGTCCTACGAGCAGTACTTC.

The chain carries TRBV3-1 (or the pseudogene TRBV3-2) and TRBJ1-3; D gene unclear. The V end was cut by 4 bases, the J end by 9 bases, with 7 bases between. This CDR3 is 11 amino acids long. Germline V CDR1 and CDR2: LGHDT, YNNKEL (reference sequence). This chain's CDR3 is CASSLGVTIYF. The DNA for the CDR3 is TGTGCCAGCAGCCTCGGGGTCACCATATATTTT.

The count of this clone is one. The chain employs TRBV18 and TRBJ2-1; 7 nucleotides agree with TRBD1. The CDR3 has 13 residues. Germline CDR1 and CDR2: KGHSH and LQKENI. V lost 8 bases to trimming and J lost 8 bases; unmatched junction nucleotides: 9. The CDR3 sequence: CASRDRLGDEQFF. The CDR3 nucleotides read TGTGCCAGCCGGGACAGATTAGGGGATGAGCAGTTCTTC.

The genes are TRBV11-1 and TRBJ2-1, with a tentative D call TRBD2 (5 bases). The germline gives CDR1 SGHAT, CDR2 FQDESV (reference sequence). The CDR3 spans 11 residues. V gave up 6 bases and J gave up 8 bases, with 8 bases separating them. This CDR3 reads CASSAGDEQFF. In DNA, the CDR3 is TGTGCCAGCAGTGCGGGCGATGAGCAGTTCTTC. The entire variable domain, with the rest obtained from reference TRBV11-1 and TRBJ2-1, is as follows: EAEVAQSPRYKITEKSQAVAFWCDPISGHATLYWYRQILGQGPELLVQFQDESVVDDSQLPKDRFSAERLKGVDSTLKIQPAELGDSAMYLCASSAGDEQFFGPGTRLTVL.

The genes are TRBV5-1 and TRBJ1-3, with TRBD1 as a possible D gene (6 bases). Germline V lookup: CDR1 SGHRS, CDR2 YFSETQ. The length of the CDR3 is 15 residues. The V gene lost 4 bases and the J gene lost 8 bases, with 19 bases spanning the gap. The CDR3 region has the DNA TGCGCCAGCAGCCCGACGGGGGCTAGAGGTTACACCATATATTTT. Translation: CASSPTGARGYTIYF.

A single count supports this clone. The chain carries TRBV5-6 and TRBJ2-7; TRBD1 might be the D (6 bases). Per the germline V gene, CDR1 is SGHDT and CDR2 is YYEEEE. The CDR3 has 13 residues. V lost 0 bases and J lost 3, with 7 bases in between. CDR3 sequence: CASSLGGGYEQYF. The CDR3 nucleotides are TGTGCCAGCAGCTTGGGAGGGGGCTACGAGCAGTACTTC.

The CDR3 here is CASSLTGGEAFF. In nucleotides, the CDR3 is TGTGCCAGCAGCTTAACAGGGGGTGAAGCTTTCTTT. V and J are TRBV7-3 and TRBJ1-1, with a tentative D call TRBD1 (6 bases). With 0 bases removed from V and 7 bases from J, the gap between germline ends came to 6 bases. The CDR3 length is 12 residues. Germline loops: CDR1 SGHTA, CDR2 FQGTGA.

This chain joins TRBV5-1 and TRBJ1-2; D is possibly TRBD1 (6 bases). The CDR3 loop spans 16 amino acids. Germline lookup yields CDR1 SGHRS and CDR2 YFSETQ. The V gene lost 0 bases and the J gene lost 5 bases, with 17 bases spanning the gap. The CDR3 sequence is CASSLALDRSRYGYTF. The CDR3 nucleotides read TGCGCCAGCAGCTTGGCTCTTGACAGGAGTCGTTATGGCTACACCTTC.

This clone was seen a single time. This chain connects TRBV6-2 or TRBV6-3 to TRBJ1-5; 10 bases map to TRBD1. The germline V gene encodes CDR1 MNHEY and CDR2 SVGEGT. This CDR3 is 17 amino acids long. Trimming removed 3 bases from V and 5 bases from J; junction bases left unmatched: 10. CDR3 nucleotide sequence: TGTGCCAGCAGTTATAGGCAGGGGACAGGGGCTGATCAGCCCCAGCATTTT. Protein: CASSYRQGTGADQPQHF.

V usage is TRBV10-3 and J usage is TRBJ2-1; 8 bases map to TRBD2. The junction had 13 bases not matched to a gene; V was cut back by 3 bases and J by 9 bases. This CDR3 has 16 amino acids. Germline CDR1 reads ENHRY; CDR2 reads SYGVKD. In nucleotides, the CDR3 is TGTGCCATCAGTGATTCTGGGCTAGCGGGTAGCGGTGAGCAGTTCTTC. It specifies CAISDSGLAGSGEQFF.

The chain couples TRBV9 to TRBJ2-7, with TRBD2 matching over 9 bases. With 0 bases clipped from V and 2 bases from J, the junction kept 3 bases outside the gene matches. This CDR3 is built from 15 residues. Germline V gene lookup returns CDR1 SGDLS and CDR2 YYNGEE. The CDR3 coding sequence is TGTGCCAGCAGCGTAGGACTAGCGGTTACCTACGAGCAGTACTTC. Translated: CASSVGLAVTYEQYF.

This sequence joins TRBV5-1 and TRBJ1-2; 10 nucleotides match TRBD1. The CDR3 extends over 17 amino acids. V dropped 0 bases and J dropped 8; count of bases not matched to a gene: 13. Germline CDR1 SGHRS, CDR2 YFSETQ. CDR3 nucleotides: TGCGCCAGCAGCTTGGCCGCGACAGGGGGCCTAGGTATCGGCTACACCTTC. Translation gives CASSLAATGGLGIGYTF.

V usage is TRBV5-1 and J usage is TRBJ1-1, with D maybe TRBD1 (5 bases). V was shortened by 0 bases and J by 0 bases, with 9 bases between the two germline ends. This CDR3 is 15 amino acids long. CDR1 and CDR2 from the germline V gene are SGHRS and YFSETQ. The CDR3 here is CASSLDGTLNTEAFF. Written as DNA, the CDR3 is TGCGCCAGCAGCTTGGATGGGACTTTGAACACTGAAGCTTTCTTT.

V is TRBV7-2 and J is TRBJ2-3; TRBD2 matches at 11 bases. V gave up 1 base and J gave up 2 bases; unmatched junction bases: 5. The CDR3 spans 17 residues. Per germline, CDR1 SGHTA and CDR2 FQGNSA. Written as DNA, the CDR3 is TGTGCCAGCAGCTTAGTTACTAGCGGGAGAGCCACAGATACGCAGTATTTT. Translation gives CASSLVTSGRATDTQYF.

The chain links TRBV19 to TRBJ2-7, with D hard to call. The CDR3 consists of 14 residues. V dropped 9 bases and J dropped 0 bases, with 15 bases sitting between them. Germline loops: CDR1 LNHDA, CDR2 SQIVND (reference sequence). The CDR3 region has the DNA TGTGCCAGACCCCCCAGACTGATCTCCTACGAGCAGTACTTC. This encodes CARPPRLISYEQYF.

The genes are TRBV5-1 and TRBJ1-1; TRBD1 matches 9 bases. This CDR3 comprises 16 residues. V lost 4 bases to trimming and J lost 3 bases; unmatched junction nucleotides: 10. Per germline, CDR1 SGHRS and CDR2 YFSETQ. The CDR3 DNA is TGCGCCAGCAGCGATGCCCCCGGGACAGGGTACACTGAAGCTTTCTTT. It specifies CASSDAPGTGYTEAFF.

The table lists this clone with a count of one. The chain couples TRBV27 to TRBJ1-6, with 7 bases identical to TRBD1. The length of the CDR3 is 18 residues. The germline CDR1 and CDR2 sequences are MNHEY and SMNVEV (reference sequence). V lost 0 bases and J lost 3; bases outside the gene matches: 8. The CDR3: CASSLSVTGTVYNSPLHF. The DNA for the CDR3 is TGTGCCAGCAGTTTATCGGTTACCGGGACAGTCTATAATTCACCCCTCCACTTT.

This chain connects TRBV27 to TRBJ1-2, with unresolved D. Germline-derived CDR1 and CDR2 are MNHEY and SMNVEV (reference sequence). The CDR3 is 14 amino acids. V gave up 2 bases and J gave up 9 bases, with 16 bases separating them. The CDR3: CASSLMGRDISYTF. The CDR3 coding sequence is TGTGCCAGCAGTTTAATGGGGAGGGATATTAGCTACACCTTC.

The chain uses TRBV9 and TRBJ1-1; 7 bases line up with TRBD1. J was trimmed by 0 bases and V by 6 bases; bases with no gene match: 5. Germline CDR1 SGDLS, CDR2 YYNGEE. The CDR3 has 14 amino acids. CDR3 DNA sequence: TGTGCCAGCACCCGGACAGGACTGAACACTGAAGCTTTCTTT. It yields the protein CASTRTGLNTEAFF.

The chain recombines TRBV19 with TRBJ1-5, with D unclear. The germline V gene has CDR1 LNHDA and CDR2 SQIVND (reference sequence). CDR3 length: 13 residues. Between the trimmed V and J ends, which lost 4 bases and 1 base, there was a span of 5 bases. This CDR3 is CASSKLSNQPQHF. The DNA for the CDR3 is TGTGCCAGTAGTAAACTCAGCAATCAGCCCCAGCATTTT.

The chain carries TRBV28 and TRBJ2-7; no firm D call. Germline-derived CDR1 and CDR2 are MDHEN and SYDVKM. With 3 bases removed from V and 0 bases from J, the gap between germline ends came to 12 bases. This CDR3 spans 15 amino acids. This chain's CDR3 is CASSLTQLSSYEQYF. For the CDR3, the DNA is TGTGCCAGCAGTTTGACCCAGCTTAGCTCCTACGAGCAGTACTTC.

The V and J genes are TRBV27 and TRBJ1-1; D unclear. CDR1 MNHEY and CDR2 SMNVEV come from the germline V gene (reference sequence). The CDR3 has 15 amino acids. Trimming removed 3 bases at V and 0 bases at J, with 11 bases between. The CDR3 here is CASSFSWVMNTEAFF. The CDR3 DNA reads TGTGCCAGCAGTTTTTCGTGGGTAATGAACACTGAAGCTTTCTTT.

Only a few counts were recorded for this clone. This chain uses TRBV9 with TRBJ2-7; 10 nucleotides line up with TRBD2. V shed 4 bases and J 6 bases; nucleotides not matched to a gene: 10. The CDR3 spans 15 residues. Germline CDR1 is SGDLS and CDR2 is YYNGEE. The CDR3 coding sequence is TGTGCCAGCAGCTCCTTTAGCGGGGGGTTTGCCGAGCAGTACTTC. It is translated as CASSSFSGGFAEQYF.

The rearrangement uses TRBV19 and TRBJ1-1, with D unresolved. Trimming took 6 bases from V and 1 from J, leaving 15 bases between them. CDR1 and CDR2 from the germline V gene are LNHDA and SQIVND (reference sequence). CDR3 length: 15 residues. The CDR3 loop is CASSPGPNRNTEAFF. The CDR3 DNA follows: TGTGCCAGTAGCCCAGGACCCAACAGGAACACTGAAGCTTTCTTT.

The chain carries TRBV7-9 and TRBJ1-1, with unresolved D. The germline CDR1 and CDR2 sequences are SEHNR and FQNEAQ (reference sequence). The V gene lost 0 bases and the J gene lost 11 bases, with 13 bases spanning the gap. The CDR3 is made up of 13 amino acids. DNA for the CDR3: TGTGCCAGCAGCTTAGCCTTCGGAGGGATGGCTTTCTTT. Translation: CASSLAFGGMAFF.

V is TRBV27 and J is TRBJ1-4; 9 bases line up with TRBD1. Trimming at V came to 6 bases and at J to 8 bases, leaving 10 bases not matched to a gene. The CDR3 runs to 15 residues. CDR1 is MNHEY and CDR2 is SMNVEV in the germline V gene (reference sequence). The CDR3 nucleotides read TGTGCCAGCAGCTCGACCGGGACAGGGAGGGAAAAACTGTTTTTT. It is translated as CASSSTGTGREKLFF.